The next 6 T cell receptor beta chains were all read from a single sample in a study of PD-1 blockade in mismatch repair-deficient tumors (dated by TCRdb to about 2017). The library was obtained by the immunoSEQ multiplex PCR assay. TCRdb re-hosts the immuneACCESS table, in-frame sequences only. Its copies lack some clones; in the studies checked, an unresolved V gene accounts for under half of them, and the cause for the rest is not known. In all, the sample holds about 79,000 clones, and 70% to 90% of those were seen once. Around 5.1% of the sample is in the top ten clones. The sequencing here drew on peripheral blood, taken 44 weeks after starting pembrolizumab. Receptors were obtained from an adult with mismatch repair-deficient cancer.

The V gene is TRBV11-3, the J gene TRBJ1-6; D is unresolved. The V gene lost 1 base and the J gene lost 9 bases, with 7 bases spanning the gap. The CDR3 covers 13 residues. The V gene's germline CDR1 is SGHNT and CDR2 YENEEA. The CDR3 is CASSLGTGSPLHF. The CDR3 nucleotides are TGTGCCAGCAGCTTAGGTACTGGTTCACCCCTCCACTTT.

J is TRBJ2-7 and V is TRBV27, with D unresolved. From germline, CDR1 is MNHEY and CDR2 SMNVEV (reference sequence). This CDR3 has 13 residues. The germline V and J ends were trimmed by 2 bases and 1 base, with 6 bases remaining between them. CDR3 residues: CASSLHSSYEQYF. In DNA form, the CDR3 reads TGTGCCAGCAGTTTACACAGTTCCTACGAGCAGTACTTC.

This sequence joins TRBV11-3 and TRBJ2-1; D unclear. The CDR3 runs to 17 residues. V was trimmed by 5 bases and J by 5 bases, leaving 22 bases between them. The germline gives CDR1 SGHNT, CDR2 YENEEA. The CDR3 sequence: CASSHQRAGGMDNEQFF. The CDR3 DNA reads as TGTGCCAGCAGCCACCAAAGGGCCGGTGGTATGGACAATGAGCAGTTCTTC. The variable domain in full, completed from reference TRBV11-3 and TRBJ2-1, reads EAGVVQSPRYKIIEKKQPVAFWCNPISGHNTLYWYLQNLGQGPELLIRYENEEAVDDSQLPKDRFSAERLKGVDSTLKIQPAELGDSAVYLCASSHQRAGGMDNEQFFGPGTRLTVL.

This clone was seen only a few times. The chain carries TRBV9 and TRBJ2-5; D is unresolved. V was trimmed by 0 bases and J by 2 bases, leaving 11 bases between them. This CDR3 spans 15 amino acids. Germline V gene data show CDR1 as SGDLS and CDR2 as YYNGEE. The CDR3 sequence is CASSVAVAQQETQYF. CDR3 DNA: TGTGCCAGCAGCGTAGCGGTGGCGCAGCAAGAGACCCAGTACTTC.

Details on this clone: The sample holds other DNA sequences that translate to the same CDR3. The chain is built from TRBV5-4 and TRBJ2-5; D is perhaps TRBD1 or TRBD2 (5 bases each). Germline V gene data show CDR1 as SGHNT and CDR2 as YYREEE (reference sequence). The CDR3 is made up of 14 amino acids. V was pared by 0 bases and J by 3 bases, with 9 bases between. The CDR3 bases are TGTGCCAGCAGCTTGGGTGGGGGTGAAGAGACCCAGTACTTC. Protein: CASSLGGGEETQYF.

The gene calls are TRBV6-1 and TRBJ1-4; perhaps TRBD1 as D (5 bases). The CDR3 runs 15 residues. In germline, CDR1 is MNHNS, CDR2 SASEGT. V dropped 4 bases and J dropped 7 bases, with 16 bases sitting between them. This chain's CDR3 is CASSVADWRGEKLFF. The CDR3 coding sequence is TGTGCCAGCAGTGTAGCGGACTGGAGGGGTGAAAAACTGTTTTTT.